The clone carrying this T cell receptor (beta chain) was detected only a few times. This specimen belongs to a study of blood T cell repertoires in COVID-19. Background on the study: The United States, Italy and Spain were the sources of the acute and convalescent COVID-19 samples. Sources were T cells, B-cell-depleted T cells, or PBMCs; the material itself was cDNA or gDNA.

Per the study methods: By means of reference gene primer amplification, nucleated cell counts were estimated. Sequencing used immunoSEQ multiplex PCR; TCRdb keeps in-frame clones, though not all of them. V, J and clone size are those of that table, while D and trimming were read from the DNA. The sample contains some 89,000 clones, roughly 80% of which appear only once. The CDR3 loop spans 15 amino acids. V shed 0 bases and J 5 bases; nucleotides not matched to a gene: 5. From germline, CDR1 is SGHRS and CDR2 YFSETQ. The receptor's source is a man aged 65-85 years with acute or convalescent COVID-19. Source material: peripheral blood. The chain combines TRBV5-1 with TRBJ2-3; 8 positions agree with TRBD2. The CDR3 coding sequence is TGCGCCAGCAGCTTGGGGCGGGGGGCTGTAGATACGCAGTATTTT. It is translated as CASSLGRGAVDTQYF.